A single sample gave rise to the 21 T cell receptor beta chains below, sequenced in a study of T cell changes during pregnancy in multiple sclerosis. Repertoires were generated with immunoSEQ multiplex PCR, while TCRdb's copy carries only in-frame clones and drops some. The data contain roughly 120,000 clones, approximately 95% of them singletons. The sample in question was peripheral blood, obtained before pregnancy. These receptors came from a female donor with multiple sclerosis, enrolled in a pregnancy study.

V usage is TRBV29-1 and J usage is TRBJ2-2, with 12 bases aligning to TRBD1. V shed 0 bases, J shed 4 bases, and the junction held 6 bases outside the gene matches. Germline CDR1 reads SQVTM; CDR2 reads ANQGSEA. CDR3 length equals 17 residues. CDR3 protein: CSVEDPGQGAGTGELFF. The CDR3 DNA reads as TGCAGCGTTGAAGATCCGGGACAGGGGGCGGGCACCGGGGAGCTGTTTTTT.

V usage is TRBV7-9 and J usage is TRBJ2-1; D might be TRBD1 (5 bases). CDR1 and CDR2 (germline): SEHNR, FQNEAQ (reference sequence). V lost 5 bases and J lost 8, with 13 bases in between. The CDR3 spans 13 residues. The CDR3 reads CASSLSQGDEQFF. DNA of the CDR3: TGTGCCAGCAGCCTATCCCAAGGGGATGAGCAGTTCTTC.

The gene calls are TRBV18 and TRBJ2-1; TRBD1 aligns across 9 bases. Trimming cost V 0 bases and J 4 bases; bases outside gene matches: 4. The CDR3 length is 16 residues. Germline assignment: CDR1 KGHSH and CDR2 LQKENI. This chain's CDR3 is CASSPPGTGFYNEQFF. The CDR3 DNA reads TGTGCCAGCTCACCACCGGGGACAGGGTTTTACAATGAGCAGTTCTTC. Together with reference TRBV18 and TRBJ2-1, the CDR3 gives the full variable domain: NAGVMQNPRHLVRRRGQEARLRCSPMKGHSHVYWYRQLPEEGLKFMVYLQKENIIDESGMPKERFSAEFPKEGPSILRIQQVVRGDSAAYFCASSPPGTGFYNEQFFGPGTRLTVL.

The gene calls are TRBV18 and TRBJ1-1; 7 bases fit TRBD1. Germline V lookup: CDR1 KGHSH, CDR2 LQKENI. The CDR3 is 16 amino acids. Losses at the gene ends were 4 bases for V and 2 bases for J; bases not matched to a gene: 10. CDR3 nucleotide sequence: TGTGCCAGCTCACTAACCCAAGGGACAGAAAACACTGAAGCTTTCTTT. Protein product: CASSLTQGTENTEAFF.

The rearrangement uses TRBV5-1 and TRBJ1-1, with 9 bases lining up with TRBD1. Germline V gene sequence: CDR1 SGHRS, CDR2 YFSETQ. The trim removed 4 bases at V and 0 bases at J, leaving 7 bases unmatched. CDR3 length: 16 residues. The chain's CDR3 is CASSPGTGNMNTEAFF. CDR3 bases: TGCGCCAGCAGCCCGGGGACAGGGAACATGAACACTGAAGCTTTCTTT.

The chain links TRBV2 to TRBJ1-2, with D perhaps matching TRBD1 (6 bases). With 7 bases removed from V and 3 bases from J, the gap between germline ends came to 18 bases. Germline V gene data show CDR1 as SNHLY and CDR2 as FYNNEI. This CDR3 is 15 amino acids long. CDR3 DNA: TGTGCCAGCACCCTAAGGGGGGGGCCCTACTATGGCTACACCTTC. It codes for CASTLRGGPYYGYTF.

The CDR3 DNA reads TGTGCCAGCAGCACCGCCGGGACAGATAGAACAGATACGCAGTATTTT. Its translation: CASSTAGTDRTDTQYF. V is TRBV21-1 and J is TRBJ2-3; the D call in the table, TRBD1, was not verified against the DNA. TRBV21-1 is a pseudogene locus. CDR3 length: 16 residues.

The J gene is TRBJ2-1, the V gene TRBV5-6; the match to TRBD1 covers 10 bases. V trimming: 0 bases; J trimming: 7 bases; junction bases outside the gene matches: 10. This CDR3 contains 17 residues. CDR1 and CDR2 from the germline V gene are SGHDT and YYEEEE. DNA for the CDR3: TGTGCCAGCAGCTTGGCCCCGGGACAGGGGCCAGGGAATGAGCAGTTCTTC. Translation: CASSLAPGQGPGNEQFF.

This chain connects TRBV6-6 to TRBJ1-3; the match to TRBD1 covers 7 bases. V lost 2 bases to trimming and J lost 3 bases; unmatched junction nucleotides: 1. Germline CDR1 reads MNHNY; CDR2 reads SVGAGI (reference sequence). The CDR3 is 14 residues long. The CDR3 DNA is TGTGCCAGCAGTTACACAGGGGATGGAAACACCATATATTTT. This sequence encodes CASSYTGDGNTIYF.

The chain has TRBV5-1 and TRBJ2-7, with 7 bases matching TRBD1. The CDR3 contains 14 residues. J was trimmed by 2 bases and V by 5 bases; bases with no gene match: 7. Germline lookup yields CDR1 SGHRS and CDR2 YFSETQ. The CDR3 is CASSHKTGTYEQYF. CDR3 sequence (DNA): TGCGCCAGCAGTCACAAGACAGGGACCTACGAGCAGTACTTC.

The CDR3 sequence: CASRTGGGYTF. DNA for the CDR3: TGTGCCAGCCGGACAGGAGGAGGGTACACCTTC. V gene TRBV6-1 combines with J gene TRBJ1-2; 7 bases fit TRBD1. With V trimmed by 8 bases and J by 11 bases, 8 bases remained unmatched. The CDR3 loop spans 11 amino acids. Germline loops: CDR1 MNHNS, CDR2 SASEGT.

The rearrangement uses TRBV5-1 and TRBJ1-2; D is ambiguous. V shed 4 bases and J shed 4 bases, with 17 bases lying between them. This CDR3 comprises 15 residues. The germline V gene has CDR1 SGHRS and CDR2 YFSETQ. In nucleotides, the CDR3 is TGCGCCAGCAGCGAACACCCGGGAACGGTCTATGGCTACACCTTC. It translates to CASSEHPGTVYGYTF.

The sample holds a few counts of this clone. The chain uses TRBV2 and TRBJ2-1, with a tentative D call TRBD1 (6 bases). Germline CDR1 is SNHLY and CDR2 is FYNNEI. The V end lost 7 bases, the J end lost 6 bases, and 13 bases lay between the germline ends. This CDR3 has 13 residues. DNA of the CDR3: TGTGCCAGCACTCAACAGGGCGTCAATGAGCAGTTCTTC. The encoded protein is CASTQQGVNEQFF.

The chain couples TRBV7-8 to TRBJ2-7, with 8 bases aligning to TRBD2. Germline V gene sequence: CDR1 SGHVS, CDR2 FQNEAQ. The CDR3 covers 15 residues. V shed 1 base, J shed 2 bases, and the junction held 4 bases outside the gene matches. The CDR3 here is CASSLGRGVPYEQYF. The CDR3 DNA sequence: TGTGCCAGCAGCTTAGGGCGGGGGGTCCCCTACGAGCAGTACTTC.

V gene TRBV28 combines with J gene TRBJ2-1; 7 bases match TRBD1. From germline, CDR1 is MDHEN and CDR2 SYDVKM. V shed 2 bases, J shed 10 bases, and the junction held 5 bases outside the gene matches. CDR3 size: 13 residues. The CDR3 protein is CASSLPQDREQFF. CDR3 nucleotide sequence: TGTGCCAGCAGTTTACCCCAGGACAGGGAGCAGTTCTTC.

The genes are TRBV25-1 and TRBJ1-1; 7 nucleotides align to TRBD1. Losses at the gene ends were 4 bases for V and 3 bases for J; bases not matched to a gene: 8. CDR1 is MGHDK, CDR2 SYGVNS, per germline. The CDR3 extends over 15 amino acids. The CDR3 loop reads CASSAYRGGDTEAFF. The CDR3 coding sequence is TGTGCCAGCAGTGCTTACAGGGGAGGAGACACTGAAGCTTTCTTT.

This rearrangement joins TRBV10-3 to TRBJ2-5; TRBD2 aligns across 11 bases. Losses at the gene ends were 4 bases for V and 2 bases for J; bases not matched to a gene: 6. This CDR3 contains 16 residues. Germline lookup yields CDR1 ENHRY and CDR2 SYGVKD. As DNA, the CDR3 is TGTGCCATCAGTGGTAGCGGGAGGGGAAGGCAAGAGACCCAGTACTTC. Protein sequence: CAISGSGRGRQETQYF.

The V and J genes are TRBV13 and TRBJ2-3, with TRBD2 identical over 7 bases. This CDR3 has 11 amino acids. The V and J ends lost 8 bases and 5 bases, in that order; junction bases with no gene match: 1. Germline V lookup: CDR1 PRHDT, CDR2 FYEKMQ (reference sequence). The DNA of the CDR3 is TGTGCCAGCCGCGGGGGAGATACGCAGTATTTT. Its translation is CASRGGDTQYF.

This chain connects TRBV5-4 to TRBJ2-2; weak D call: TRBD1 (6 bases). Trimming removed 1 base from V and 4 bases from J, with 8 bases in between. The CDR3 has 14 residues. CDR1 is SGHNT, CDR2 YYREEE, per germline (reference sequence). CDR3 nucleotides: TGTGCCAGCAGCTTGCAGGGGTTCACCGGGGAGCTGTTTTTT. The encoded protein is CASSLQGFTGELFF.

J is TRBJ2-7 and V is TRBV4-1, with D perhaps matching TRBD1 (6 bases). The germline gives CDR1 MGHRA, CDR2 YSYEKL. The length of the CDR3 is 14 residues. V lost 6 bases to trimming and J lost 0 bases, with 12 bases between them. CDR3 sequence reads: CASRGTPDSYEQYF. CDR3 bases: TGCGCCAGCAGAGGGACACCCGACTCCTACGAGCAGTACTTC.

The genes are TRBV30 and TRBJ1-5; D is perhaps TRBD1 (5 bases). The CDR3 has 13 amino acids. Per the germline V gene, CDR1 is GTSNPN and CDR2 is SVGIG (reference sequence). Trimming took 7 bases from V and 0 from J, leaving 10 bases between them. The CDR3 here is CASGDASNQPQHF. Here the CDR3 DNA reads TGTGCCTCGGGGGACGCTAGCAATCAGCCCCAGCATTTT.